A selection of T cell receptor delta chains follows, all from one sample in a study of gamma-delta chains in newborns, infants, children. TCRdb re-called clones from the reads using CATT. The sample contains about 1,300 delta-chain clones, about 1.1% of which appear only once. Sample: blood. Receptors were obtained from a child in good health. The CDR3 runs from the conserved cysteine through the conserved F or W. The order of the fields is CDR3 protein, CDR3 DNA, V gene, D gene, clone size, J gene. A D gene is named only where the DNA matches it firmly. The size field is filled for only some rows; it gives once, few, many or a size class.

CDR3: CACDTVSVTDKLIF
DNA: TGTGCCTGTGACACCGTCTCGGTCACCGATAAACTCATCTTT
V: TRDV2
D: NA
size: large
J: TRDJ1

CDR3: CACDRIPTGGASWDTRQMFF
DNA: TGTGCCTGTGATAGAATCCCGACTGGGGGAGCCTCCTGGGACACCCGACAGATGTTTTTC
V: TRDV2
D: TRDD3
size: large
J: TRDJ3

CDR3: CACDTGGYESSWDTRQMFF
DNA: TGTGCCTGTGACACTGGGGGATACGAAAGCTCCTGGGACACCCGACAGATGTTTTTC
V: TRDV2
D: TRDD3
size: NA
J: TRDJ3

CDR3: CACDTLLGGKGDTGTDKLIF
DNA: TGTGCCTGTGACACGCTTTTGGGGGGAAAGGGGGATACGGGAACCGATAAACTCATCTTT
V: TRDV2
D: TRDD3
size: large
J: TRDJ1

CDR3: CAAKGYGDKLIF
DNA: TGTGCAGCAAAGGGATACGGCGATAAACTCATCTTT
V: TRAV29/DV5
D: TRDD3
size: large
J: TRDJ1

CDR3: CACDTIGKRAQLFF
DNA: TGTGCCTGTGACACCATTGGGAAGAGAGCACAACTCTTCTTT
V: TRDV2
D: NA
size: NA
J: TRDJ2

CDR3: CACDTVPTVVGRDTDKLIF
DNA: TGTGCCTGTGACACCGTACCTACCGTGGTGGGGAGAGACACCGATAAACTCATCTTT
V: TRDV2
D: NA
size: medium-sized
J: TRDJ1

CDR3: CACDVLGDTAQLFF
DNA: TGTGCCTGTGACGTACTGGGGGATACAGCACAACTCTTCTTT
V: TRDV2
D: TRDD3
size: hyperexpanded
J: TRDJ2

CDR3: CACDSILGGRSWDTRQMFF
DNA: TGTGCCTGTGACTCAATACTGGGGGGCCGGTCCTGGGACACCCGACAGATGTTTTTC
V: TRDV2
D: TRDD3
size: NA
J: TRDJ3

CDR3: CACDTVGDLTAQLFF
DNA: TGTGCCTGTGACACCGTGGGGGATTTGACAGCACAACTCTTCTTT
V: TRDV2
D: TRDD3
size: few
J: TRDJ2

CDR3: CACDNLTGGPDSWDTRQMFF
DNA: TGTGCCTGTGACAACCTTACTGGGGGACCCGACTCCTGGGACACCCGACAGATGTTTTTC
V: TRDV2
D: TRDD3
size: few
J: TRDJ3

CDR3: CACDTAGGPSSWDTRQMFF
DNA: TGTGCCTGTGACACCGCCGGGGGACCGAGCTCCTGGGACACCCGACAGATGTTTTTC
V: TRDV2
D: NA
size: few
J: TRDJ3

CDR3: CACDGLLGDTAQLFF
DNA: TGTGCCTGTGACGGATTACTGGGGGATACAGCACAACTCTTCTTT
V: TRDV2
D: TRDD3
size: NA
J: TRDJ2